The 15 T cell receptor beta chains below were found in one sample sequenced in a study of blood T cell repertoires in COVID-19. The method was immunoSEQ multiplex PCR; TCRdb's version includes in-frame clones alone and lacks a portion of them. The repertoire holds approximately 170,000 clones, with about four fifths as singletons. The sample consisted of peripheral blood. The receptor set was obtained from a woman aged 80 or over with acute or convalescent COVID-19.

V gene TRBV5-4 combines with J gene TRBJ2-1, with 12 bases lining up with TRBD2. CDR1 is SGHNT, CDR2 YYREEE, per germline (reference sequence). There are 16 residues in the CDR3. Trimming removed 5 bases from V and 9 bases from J; junction bases left unmatched: 12. CDR3 nucleotides: TGTGCCAGCAGACGCCGGCTAGCGGGGGGGGAAGGTGAGCAGTTCTTC. As protein: CASRRRLAGGEGEQFF. The full variable domain, rest sourced from reference TRBV5-4 and TRBJ2-1, is ETGVTQSPTHLIKTRGQQVTLRCSSQSGHNTVSWYQQALGQGPQFIFQYYREEENGRGNFPPRFSGLQFPNYSSELNVNALELDDSALYLCASRRRLAGGEGEQFFGPGTRLTVL.

V is TRBV11-3 and J is TRBJ1-5; D is possibly TRBD1 (6 bases). CDR3 size: 16 residues. V lost 0 bases and J lost 6, with 15 bases in between. CDR1 and CDR2 (germline): SGHNT, YENEEA. The CDR3 region has the DNA TGTGCCAGCAGCTTAGACTGGTACAGGGCGTTTCAGCCCCAGCATTTT. It codes for CASSLDWYRAFQPQHF.

This chain connects TRBV6-2 or TRBV6-3 to TRBJ2-7, with 9 bases that match TRBD2. Trimming took 0 bases from V and 5 from J; bases not matched to a gene: 14. Germline loops: CDR1 MNHEY, CDR2 SVGEGT. The CDR3 totals 18 residues. For the CDR3, the DNA is TGTGCCAGCAGTTACTCGACGGAGGAAAGTAGCGGGAGCCACGAGCAGTACTTC. Protein sequence: CASSYSTEESSGSHEQYF.

The J gene is TRBJ2-3, the V gene TRBV30; TRBD1 might be the D (5 bases). CDR3 length: 13 amino acids. V was shortened by 2 bases and J by 4 bases, with 10 bases between the two germline ends. In germline, CDR1 is GTSNPN, CDR2 SVGIG (reference sequence). CDR3 DNA: TGTGCCTGGAGTACCCAGGGTCCAGATACGCAGTATTTT. Translating gives CAWSTQGPDTQYF. Full variable domain (remainder filled in from reference TRBV30 and TRBJ2-3): SQTIHQWPATLVQPVGSPLSLECTVEGTSNPNLYWYRQAAGRGLQLLFYSVGIGQISSEVPQNLSASRPQDRQFILSSKKLLLSDSGFYLCAWSTQGPDTQYFGPGTRLTVL.

This chain links TRBV7-9 with TRBJ1-1; tentatively, D is TRBD1 (6 bases). The germline CDR1 and CDR2 sequences are SEHNR and FQNEAQ (reference sequence). V was cut by 3 bases and J by 0 bases, with 14 bases left in between. The CDR3 spans 16 residues. CDR3 loop: CASSFPSDSLNTEAFF. CDR3 nucleotides: TGTGCCAGCAGCTTCCCCTCGGACAGTTTGAACACTGAAGCTTTCTTT.

The chain recombines TRBV20-1 with TRBJ1-2; D not certain. CDR3 length equals 11 residues. V was shortened by 0 bases and J by 7 bases, with 6 bases between the two germline ends. CDR1 is DFQATT, CDR2 SNEGSKA, per germline (reference sequence). The CDR3 bases are TGCAGTGCTAGAGACGAGGGTGGCTACACCTTC. The encoded protein is CSARDEGGYTF.

For the CDR3, the DNA is TGTGCCAGCAGCTTGGAAGGGGTCGGCTATGGCTACACCTTC. It yields the protein CASSLEGVGYGYTF. The chain links TRBV5-6 to TRBJ1-2, with a possible D match to TRBD1 (5 bases). The CDR3 is made up of 14 amino acids. From germline, CDR1 is SGHDT and CDR2 YYEEEE. V was shortened by 0 bases and J by 4 bases, with 10 bases between the two germline ends.

The V gene is TRBV20-1, the J gene TRBJ2-1; D may be TRBD2 (6 bases). The CDR3 has 18 residues. The germline V gene has CDR1 DFQATT and CDR2 SNEGSKA (reference sequence). V lost 3 bases to trimming and J lost 6 bases, with 27 bases between them. The CDR3 loop reads CSASPHQWASASLNEQFF. The CDR3 coding sequence is TGCAGTGCTAGTCCCCACCAGTGGGCTAGCGCCTCCCTCAATGAGCAGTTCTTC.

This chain connects TRBV5-4 to TRBJ1-6; D call uncertain. V was trimmed by 3 bases and J by 2 bases, leaving 9 bases between them. Germline CDR1 reads SGHNT; CDR2 reads YYREEE (reference sequence). The CDR3 extends over 15 amino acids. The CDR3 loop reads CASSSAGTYNSPLHF. CDR3 bases: TGTGCCAGCAGCTCAGCCGGGACCTATAATTCACCCCTCCACTTT.

The chain has TRBV4-3 and TRBJ1-2; possibly TRBD1 for D (5 bases). The CDR3 length is 17 residues. The germline CDR1 and CDR2 sequences are LGHNA and YSLEER. Deletions cut 0 bases from V and 4 bases from J, with 18 bases between. The CDR3: CASSQEPGGFFSYGYTF. CDR3 coding DNA: TGCGCCAGCAGCCAAGAACCTGGGGGGTTCTTTTCCTATGGCTACACCTTC.

The chain is built from TRBV3-1 (or the pseudogene TRBV3-2) and TRBJ1-2; D possibly corresponds to TRBD1 (5 bases). V dropped 0 bases and J dropped 4 bases, with 6 bases sitting between them. The CDR3 contains 13 residues. Germline lookup yields CDR1 LGHDT and CDR2 YNNKEL (reference sequence). CDR3 residues: CASSQEGGYGYTF. CDR3 sequence (DNA): TGTGCCAGCAGCCAAGAGGGGGGCTATGGCTACACCTTC.

This rearrangement joins TRBV4-3 to TRBJ1-1, with 9 bases matching TRBD1. Trimming cost V 4 bases and J 4 bases; bases outside gene matches: 4. The CDR3 totals 14 residues. Germline CDR1 LGHNA, CDR2 YSLEER. CDR3 sequence: CASSPGTGRTEAFF. The CDR3 region has the DNA TGCGCCAGCAGCCCTGGGACAGGGCGCACTGAAGCTTTCTTT.

The J gene is TRBJ2-7, the V gene TRBV10-3; possibly TRBD1 for D (5 bases). Trimming took off 3 bases at V and 2 bases at J, with 8 bases between the two ends. Germline values: CDR1 ENHRY, CDR2 SYGVKD. The CDR3 covers 13 residues. CDR3 in DNA: TGTGCCATCAGTGACAGGGCCACCTACGAGCAGTACTTC. It translates to CAISDRATYEQYF.

The chain uses TRBV18 and TRBJ1-1, with 10 bases that match TRBD1. V shed 7 bases, J shed 3 bases, and the junction held 11 bases outside the gene matches. Germline V gives CDR1 KGHSH, CDR2 LQKENI. The CDR3 totals 16 residues. The CDR3 region is CASLPGDRGPHTEAFF. The DNA for the CDR3 is TGTGCCAGCTTACCGGGGGACAGGGGACCCCACACTGAAGCTTTCTTT.

This clone has only one observation. The genes are TRBV14 and TRBJ2-1; 9 positions agree with TRBD2. This CDR3 has 15 amino acids. J gave up 2 bases and V 5 bases, and 4 bases lay outside the gene matches. Germline-derived CDR1 and CDR2 are SGHDN and FVKESK. The DNA for the CDR3 is TGTGCCAGCAGCGCCGGACTAGCGACCTACAATGAGCAGTTCTTC. As protein: CASSAGLATYNEQFF.